This TCR beta chain stems from a study of blood T cell repertoires in COVID-19. The repertoire was sequenced with immunoSEQ multiplex PCR; TCRdb's copy has only in-frame clones and lacks some. The table shows roughly 93,000 clones, with around 85% occurring only once. This CDR3 has 15 amino acids. Trimming cost V 1 base and J 5 bases; bases outside gene matches: 6. The germline V gene has CDR1 LGHDT and CDR2 YNNKEL (reference sequence). This receptor was obtained from a woman of 80 years or more with acute or convalescent COVID-19. Material for sequencing was peripheral blood. The chain has TRBV3-1 (or the pseudogene TRBV3-2) and TRBJ1-2; 8 positions match TRBD1. CDR3 in amino acids: CASSQGSRGLYGYTF. In DNA, the CDR3 is TGTGCCAGCAGCCAAGGGTCCAGGGGGCTGTATGGCTACACCTTC.